This section outlines one T cell receptor beta chain sequence together with its context. Its antigen is still unknown. No per-base quality is available; no much larger clone lies one base away. The sample originates from a study of T cells in Graves' hyperthyroidism and ophthalmopathy (dated by TCRdb to about 2019). About the investigation overall: Peripheral blood samples were taken at the time of initial diagnosis, prior to any treatment. To identify distinguishing TCR V-J signatures, a discovery cohort of some 100 patients was used, comprising approximately 40 with Graves' ophthalmopathy and under 60 with stable Graves' hyperthyroidism. An independent validation cohort of around 19 hyperthyroidism patients and approximately 15 patients who later progressed to ophthalmopathy tested prospective prediction of ophthalmopathy. The approximately 95 discovery patients were divided at random into training and test sets in a 7:3 ratio. The study also compared thyroid tissue and blood T-cell repertoires from five or six Graves' hyperthyroidism patients. Following sampling, methimazole starting at 30 mg daily was given to hyperthyroidism patients, and high-dose intravenous methylprednisolone was given to ophthalmopathy patients. The paper reports TCR Vbeta CDR3 sequencing of fewer than 150 peripheral blood samples: around 41 ophthalmopathy, under 80 hyperthyroidism and 17 progressor patients.

At the junction V is shortened by 0 bases and J by 4 bases, with 12 bases in between. The germline V gene provides CDR1 MGHRA and CDR2 YSYEKL. Including the terminal cysteine and phenylalanine, the CDR3 comprises 15 residues. Only the CDR3 region is kept as DNA, spanning 45 bases read in frame from base 1. The TCR beta CDR3 regions were amplified from the RNA transcripts. The TCR CDR3 was subjected to a first round of RT-PCR using the HTBI primer set and the Qiagen OneStep RT-PCR kit. Libraries were constructed in a second round of multiplex PCR, after which size selection and purification were performed. Sequencing of the libraries was done on an Illumina HiSeq2000 using paired-end 100 bp reads. Per the original workflow: SOAPnuke was used to process the raw data, with reads discarded if the reads contained adapters or uncalled bases, had a mean Phred below 15, or lacked an exact constant-primer or identifier match. High-quality paired reads were merged with COPE v1.2.5, and unique nucleotide sequences were defined as clonotypes. MiTCR v1.1 was used to align the clonotypes against IMGT TRBV, TRBD and TRBJ reference segments. The analysis was restricted to V-J combinations with a frequency above 0.0001, which together covered approximately 99% of the repertoires. The TCS score was defined as the ratio of F50 (clonal expansion) to E x V (chaos), calculated using BLOSUM62-based TCRdist between CDR3 peptides within each V-J. Welch's t-statistics and random forest reduced roughly 500 V-J features to fewer than 15, which were used in a naive Bayes classifier (R e1071). TCRdb trimmed the raw reads at Q25, called clones with MiXCR and kept productive beta chains. Rows merge per CDR3 protein into single entries with the most common DNA and genes. These V and J calls rely on TCRdb rather than the paper's analysis. For this sample the table gives some 490,000 distinct CDR3 sequences, of which roughly 15% were detected only once. The ten largest clones capture 25% to 35% of the sample.

Points the paper makes about the study in general: Sample size was not statistically predetermined, and blinding of investigators to group allocation was not performed. During validation, the model predicted progression to ophthalmopathy a median of roughly six months ahead of onset, with around 70% sensitivity and almost 75% specificity. Most expanded thyroid clonotypes (frequency above 0.001) were also detected in blood, a finding suggesting that blood repertoires may reflect thyroid immune responses. Ophthalmopathy was separated from stable hyperthyroidism by a 13 V-J signature model, with over 85% sensitivity and approximately 84% specificity obtained in cross-validation and 80%/75% obtained in testing.

Moderately to severely active disease, a Clinical Activity Score of at least 3, a NOSPECS grade of at least 4, and a duration under 3 months were present in ophthalmopathy patients. Patients with uncontrolled infections, other autoimmune diseases, pregnancy or lactation were excluded. Diagnoses were established on the basis of clinical symptoms, serum thyroxine and TRAb, thyroid ultrasound, and orbital computed tomography. PBMCs were separated from roughly 9.6 ml of fresh peripheral blood using Ficoll-Paque density gradient centrifugation. Total RNA was extracted with Trizol reagent, and quality was checked on an Agilent 2100 Bioanalyzer.

The receptor was derived from a woman in her twenties or thirties with Graves' ophthalmopathy. Sequencing was carried out using blood. Recombination connected TRBV4-1 to TRBJ1-2, with TRBD1 as a weak D call on 5 bases. The CDR3 reads as follows: CASSQEKPGVYGYTF. The DNA sequence is TGCGCCAGCAGCCAAGAAAAACCGGGGGTCTATGGCTACACCTTC.